These 12 T cell receptor beta chains were sequenced from one sample in a study of blood T cell repertoires in COVID-19. TCRdb keeps only in-frame clones here, not all; method: immunoSEQ multiplex PCR. Of just over 60,000 clones in the sample, around four fifths were seen once. Source material: peripheral blood. The source is a woman aged 80 or over with active or convalescent COVID-19.

The rearrangement joins TRBV29-1 to TRBJ1-2, with TRBD1 identical over 7 bases. The germline gives CDR1 SQVTM, CDR2 ANQGSEA. The trim removed 7 bases at V and 0 bases at J, leaving 11 bases unmatched. The CDR3 runs to 15 residues. This chain's CDR3 is CSAQLEGAPNYGYTF. CDR3 nucleotide sequence: TGCAGCGCACAATTAGAGGGGGCCCCTAACTATGGCTACACCTTC. Full variable domain (remainder filled in from reference TRBV29-1 and TRBJ1-2): SAVISQKPSRDICQRGTSLTIQCQVDSQVTMMFWYRQQPGQSLTLIATANQGSEATYESGFVIDKFPISRPNLTFSTLTVSNMSPEDSSIYLCSAQLEGAPNYGYTFGSGTRLTVV.

V is TRBV11-2 and J is TRBJ1-1; TRBD1 agrees at 9 bases. Losses at the gene ends were 7 bases for V and 4 bases for J; bases not matched to a gene: 4. The CDR3 consists of 13 residues. Germline CDR1 and CDR2: SGHAT and FQNNGV. The CDR3 here is CASNRQGGTEAFF. The CDR3, as DNA: TGTGCCAGCAACCGACAGGGGGGCACTGAAGCTTTCTTT.

The rearrangement uses TRBV5-4 and TRBJ2-2; D possibly corresponds to TRBD2 (5 bases). The CDR3 is 16 amino acids. Germline V CDR1 and CDR2: SGHNT, YYREEE (reference sequence). With 3 bases removed from V and 4 bases from J, the gap between germline ends came to 16 bases. Here the CDR3 DNA reads TGTGCCAGCAGCTCCGGAGGTGTATCCACCACCGGGGAGCTGTTTTTT. Its translation is CASSSGGVSTTGELFF. Together with reference TRBV5-4 and TRBJ2-2, the CDR3 gives the full variable domain: ETGVTQSPTHLIKTRGQQVTLRCSSQSGHNTVSWYQQALGQGPQFIFQYYREEENGRGNFPPRFSGLQFPNYSSELNVNALELDDSALYLCASSSGGVSTTGELFFGEGSRLTVL.

The chain couples TRBV19 to TRBJ1-5; TRBD1 is a possible D gene (6 bases). This CDR3 has 17 residues. V dropped 5 bases and J dropped 1 base, with 18 bases sitting between them. Germline V gene sequence: CDR1 LNHDA, CDR2 SQIVND (reference sequence). The CDR3 bases are TGTGCCAGTAGTCCTGGCCAGGGGTTTTTGAGCAATCAGCCCCAGCATTTT. Translation: CASSPGQGFLSNQPQHF. The complete variable domain, with remaining parts taken from reference TRBV19 and TRBJ1-5, reads DGGITQSPKYLFRKEGQNVTLSCEQNLNHDAMYWYRQDPGQGLRLIYYSQIVNDFQKGDIAEGYSVSREKKESFPLTVTSAQKNPTAFYLCASSPGQGFLSNQPQHFGDGTRLSIL.

This clone has just a few counts. In DNA form, the CDR3 reads TGCGCCAGCAGCCTTCCTCCTGGAAACACCATATATTTT. Amino acids: CASSLPPGNTIYF. The chain links TRBV5-1 to TRBJ1-3; D gene uncertain. The CDR3 has 13 residues. The germline gives CDR1 SGHRS, CDR2 YFSETQ. Trimming removed 4 bases from V and 2 bases from J, with 7 bases in between.

Only a few counts were recorded for this clone. Other DNA sequences in the same sample also yield this CDR3. The chain links TRBV25-1 to TRBJ2-3; 9 nucleotides agree with TRBD2. V was pared by 6 bases and J by 0 bases, with 7 bases of the junction left unmatched. Germline CDR1 reads MGHDK; CDR2 reads SYGVNS. The CDR3 runs to 16 residues. This CDR3 is CASSPGLALSTDTQYF. The DNA for the CDR3 is TGTGCCAGCAGCCCGGGACTAGCTCTCAGCACAGATACGCAGTATTTT.

The chain couples TRBV5-1 to TRBJ1-1; no definite D call. Germline V gene data show CDR1 as SGHRS and CDR2 as YFSETQ. The CDR3 runs 15 residues. The V end lost 4 bases, the J end lost 0 bases, and 13 bases lay between the germline ends. The CDR3 nucleotides read TGCGCCAGCAGCCGGTCGACAAGCATGAACACTGAAGCTTTCTTT. Its translation: CASSRSTSMNTEAFF.

The gene calls are TRBV29-1 and TRBJ1-1; a weak D match, TRBD1 (6 bases). The germline V gene encodes CDR1 SQVTM and CDR2 ANQGSEA. Between the trimmed V and J ends, which lost 0 bases and 4 bases, there was a span of 18 bases. The CDR3 consists of 16 residues. The CDR3 reads CSVEDPSQGLTTEAFF. The CDR3 bases are TGCAGCGTTGAAGATCCCAGCCAGGGGCTGACCACTGAAGCTTTCTTT.

The chain uses TRBV29-1 and TRBJ1-1; unclear D gene. The CDR3 has 12 residues. V was shortened by 4 bases and J by 4 bases, with 10 bases between the two germline ends. Per germline, CDR1 SQVTM and CDR2 ANQGSEA. Here the CDR3 reads CSVASVGTEAFF. In DNA, the CDR3 is TGCAGCGTTGCGTCGGTCGGCACTGAAGCTTTCTTT.

This chain connects TRBV5-6 to TRBJ1-2, with TRBD1 as a possible D gene (6 bases). Per the germline V gene, CDR1 is SGHDT and CDR2 is YYEEEE. The ends were cut back, 4 bases at V and 3 bases at J, with 16 bases in the middle. The CDR3 runs to 15 residues. CDR3 in amino acids: CASSATGSVDYGYTF. The CDR3, as DNA: TGTGCCAGCAGCGCCACAGGGAGTGTTGACTATGGCTACACCTTC.

V usage is TRBV19 and J usage is TRBJ1-5; D unresolved. V was pared by 8 bases and J by 5 bases, with 13 bases between. The CDR3 has 13 amino acids. The germline gives CDR1 LNHDA, CDR2 SQIVND (reference sequence). The CDR3 DNA is TGTGCCAGTGGTACGGTGCGTTATCAGCCCCAGCATTTT. It codes for CASGTVRYQPQHF. Full variable domain (outside the CDR3, taken from reference TRBV19 and TRBJ1-5): DGGITQSPKYLFRKEGQNVTLSCEQNLNHDAMYWYRQDPGQGLRLIYYSQIVNDFQKGDIAEGYSVSREKKESFPLTVTSAQKNPTAFYLCASGTVRYQPQHFGDGTRLSIL.

This clone came up many times. Other DNA sequences in the sample encode the same CDR3. V and J are TRBV10-1 and TRBJ1-6; possible D gene TRBD1, 6 bases. Trimming shortened V by 0 bases and J by 7 bases, and 10 bases separated the two germline ends. The germline gives CDR1 WNHNN, CDR2 SYGVQD (reference sequence). The CDR3 extends over 15 amino acids. CDR3 in amino acids: CASSESRTENSPLHF. The CDR3 nucleotides are TGCGCCAGCAGTGAGTCAAGGACAGAAAATTCACCCCTCCACTTT.